This is a list of T cell receptor beta chains from one sample in a study of blood T cell repertoires in COVID-19. The assay was immunoSEQ multiplex PCR, and TCRdb's table has in-frame clones only and misses some. The top ten hold 6% to 7.5% of the sample, which has over 300,000 clones, around 90% seen once. The sequenced material came from peripheral blood. These receptors were taken from a man in his late teens or twenties with active or convalescent COVID-19. Each CDR3 is given with its conserved first and last residue. The D gene is left open where the match is weak. Not all rows give a size; the values are once, few, many and, for expanded clones, a class.

clone size	D gene	CDR3 length	V gene	J gene	CDR3 DNA	CDR3 protein
-	TRBD1	16	TRBV28	TRBJ1-5	TGTGCCAGCAGTTTCCCTACGGGACAGCCCGATCAGCCCCAGCATTTT	CASSFPTGQPDQPQHF
-	-	11	TRBV30	TRBJ1-6	TGTGCCTGGAGCCACAGGGTGGCCCTCCACTTT	CAWSHRVALHF
-	TRBD1	14	TRBV19	TRBJ2-7	TGTGCCAGTTCCACGGACAGGGGATTCTACGAGCAGTACTTC	CASSTDRGFYEQYF
-	TRBD1	16	TRBV9	TRBJ1-2	TGTGCCAGCAGCTTCCGGGACAGGGCGATTGGGGATGGCTACACCTTC	CASSFRDRAIGDGYTF
-	-	18	TRBV18	TRBJ1-4	TGTGCCAGCTCACCGTCTGGGGCAGCCCTACCGTTTAATGAAAAACTGTTTTTT	CASSPSGAALPFNEKLFF
once	-	12	TRBV6-4	TRBJ2-3	TGTGCCAGCAGTGACGGAGGGTATACGCAGTATTTT	CASSDGGYTQYF
few	TRBD1	14	TRBV10-3	TRBJ1-1	TGTGCCATCAGTGAGGGGACAGGGGCGACTGAAGCTTTCTTT	CAISEGTGATEAFF
-	TRBD2	14	TRBV5-4	TRBJ2-7	TGTGCCAGCAGCCCTGGACTAGCGGCCTACGAGCAGTACTTC	CASSPGLAAYEQYF
-	-	20	TRBV27	TRBJ1-2	TGTGCCAGCAGTGAACGAGGTTGGGGCAAAACTGCGGGGGCGAACTATGGCTACACCTTC	CASSERGWGKTAGANYGYTF
-	-	14	TRBV19	TRBJ2-2	TGTGCCAGTCAGGGTTCCCTCAACACCGGGGAGCTGTTTTTT	CASQGSLNTGELFF
-	-	13	TRBV9	TRBJ1-1	TGTGCCAGCAGCGTCAACAGGGCGACTGAAGCTTTCTTT	CASSVNRATEAFF
-	-	12	TRBV11-1	TRBJ1-4	TGTGCCAGCAGCTTGCTTGGCGGAAAACTGTTTTTT	CASSLLGGKLFF
-	TRBD2	18	TRBV7-3	TRBJ2-1	TGTGCCAGCAGCTCAATACCAAAGACTAGCGGGATTTACAATGAGCAGTTCTTC	CASSSIPKTSGIYNEQFF
-	TRBD1	19	TRBV27	TRBJ2-7	TGTGCCAGCAGCAATTATATTCCAGGGCGGGACAGGGCCTCATACGAGCAGTACTTC	CASSNYIPGRDRASYEQYF
-	TRBD1	14	TRBV19	TRBJ1-3	TGTGCCAGTAGTTTCCGGGACAGAGGAAACACCATATATTTT	CASSFRDRGNTIYF
-	-	10	TRBV20-1	TRBJ2-1	TGCAGTGTGGGGGGTCATGAGCAGTTCTTC	CSVGGHEQFF
-	TRBD2	20	TRBV14	TRBJ2-7	TGTGCCAGCAGCCAAGTGTTCAAGGGACTAGCGGGGGAGCTCGGCCACGAGCAGTACTTC	CASSQVFKGLAGELGHEQYF
-	TRBD1	15	TRBV5-8	TRBJ2-5	TGTGCCAGCAGCTTTGGGACAGCCCATGGGGAGACCCAGTACTTC	CASSFGTAHGETQYF
-	TRBD1	14	TRBV10-2	TRBJ1-6	TGCGCCAGCAGGACGGACAGGGTGGGATCACCCCTCCACTTT	CASRTDRVGSPLHF
-	-	15	TRBV5-4	TRBJ1-5	TGTGCCAGCAGCTATGACAGGCTCGGCGATCAGCCCCAGCATTTT	CASSYDRLGDQPQHF
once	-	16	TRBV27	TRBJ2-3	TGTGCCAGCAGTTTAACAGGTGGGAGGTGGAGAGATACGCAGTATTTT	CASSLTGGRWRDTQYF
-	-	16	TRBV27	TRBJ1-3	TGTGCCAGCAGTCCACAGGGCCCTATTCCTGGAAACACCATATATTTT	CASSPQGPIPGNTIYF
-	-	12	TRBV30	TRBJ1-2	TGTGCCTGGACACAGACTAACTATGGCTACACCTTC	CAWTQTNYGYTF
-	-	16	TRBV10-1	TRBJ2-1	TGCGCCAGCAGTGAGTCGTCAGTAGACTATTACAATGAGCAGTTCTTC	CASSESSVDYYNEQFF
-	TRBD1	17	TRBV29-1	TRBJ1-5	TGCAGCGCCCGACAGGGGGCGCATAGTCGGGGTAATCAGCCCCAGCATTTT	CSARQGAHSRGNQPQHF
-	TRBD1	15	TRBV4-2	TRBJ1-4	TGTGCCAGCAGCCGAACGGGACAGGGAGAAGAGAAACTGTTTTTT	CASSRTGQGEEKLFF
-	-	15	TRBV7-2	TRBJ2-2	TGTGCCAGCAGCTTAGCCGGGACTAACACCGGGGAGCTGTTTTTT	CASSLAGTNTGELFF
once	-	14	TRBV5-1	TRBJ1-5	TGCGCCAGCAGCTTGGGAGGTGGCAATCAGCCCCAGCATTTT	CASSLGGGNQPQHF
-	-	14	TRBV5-1	TRBJ2-5	TGCGCCAGCAGCGTGACAGAACCCCAAGAGACCCAGTACTTC	CASSVTEPQETQYF
few	TRBD1	14	TRBV9	TRBJ1-2	TGTGCCAGCAGCCCCCGGCAGGGGGTCATAGGCTACACCTTC	CASSPRQGVIGYTF
-	-	12	TRBV20-1	TRBJ2-5	TGCAGTGCTAGTTCAACGGCGGGGACCCAGTACTTC	CSASSTAGTQYF
-	TRBD2	18	TRBV7-2	TRBJ2-3	TGTGCCAGCAGCTTACTCCGACTAGCGGGGGGCTTCGGAGATACGCAGTATTTT	CASSLLRLAGGFGDTQYF
-	-	12	TRBV12-3/TRBV12-4	TRBJ2-7	TGTGCCAGCAGTTTAGGACCGGGAGTTAGGTACTTC	CASSLGPGVRYF
-	TRBD1	15	TRBV7-6	TRBJ2-7	TGTGCCAGCAGCTTGTCCGGGACAGGGGTCTACGAGCAGTACTTC	CASSLSGTGVYEQYF
-	-	13	TRBV7-2	TRBJ1-2	TGTGCCAGCAGCTTAGTGGCAGGCAATGGCTACACCTTC	CASSLVAGNGYTF
-	TRBD2	19	TRBV7-9	TRBJ2-1	TGTGCCAGCAGCCATCTGGGTGAAGGACTAGCAAGCTCCTACAATGAGCAGTTCTTC	CASSHLGEGLASSYNEQFF
-	TRBD2	17	TRBV7-3	TRBJ2-1	TGTGCCAGCAGCCAACGGACTAGCGGGAGTAGGAACAATGAGCAGTTCTTC	CASSQRTSGSRNNEQFF
-	TRBD1	16	TRBV27	TRBJ1-1	TGTGCCAGCAGTTTTTTGGGGACAGGGGTAGGCACTGAAGCTTTCTTT	CASSFLGTGVGTEAFF
few	-	13	TRBV12-3/TRBV12-4	TRBJ1-1	TGTGCCAGCAGTTTATTCGACGGGACTGAAGCTTTCTTT	CASSLFDGTEAFF
-	-	16	TRBV27	TRBJ2-3	TGTGCCAGCAGCCCCATCACAGGGCTACGCACAGATACGCAGTATTTT	CASSPITGLRTDTQYF